The 9 T cell receptor beta chains below come from one sample, sequenced in a study of Graves' ophthalmopathy and Graves' hyperthyroidism. Beta-chain TCR CDR3 regions were amplified from RNA transcripts. Scientists carried out first-round RT-PCR using HTBI primers and then a second-round multiplex PCR. MiXCR, run by TCRdb on the multiplex PCR reads, gives a single entry per CDR3 protein. The sample lists about 410,000 distinct CDR3 sequences, 18% occurring once. Input material: peripheral blood. These receptors were collected from a woman under 30 with Graves' ophthalmopathy.

This clonotype appeared many times. The chain has TRBV7-2 and TRBJ2-7; no clear D. The CDR3 spans 14 residues. The ends were cut back, 0 bases at V and 0 bases at J, with 6 bases in the middle. From germline, CDR1 is SGHTA and CDR2 FQGNSA. Written as DNA, the CDR3 is TGTGCCAGCAGCTTAGCTCCAGGCTCCTACGAGCAGTACTTC. Residues: CASSLAPGSYEQYF.

This clonotype appeared many times. The J gene is TRBJ1-6, the V gene TRBV10-3, with D possibly matching TRBD1 (6 bases). Germline V gives CDR1 ENHRY, CDR2 SYGVKD. The CDR3 extends over 15 amino acids. Trimming stripped 2 bases from V and 5 bases from J, with 10 bases between. CDR3 loop: CAISEATGNNSPLHF. The CDR3 region has the DNA TGTGCCATCAGTGAGGCCACAGGGAATAATTCACCCCTCCACTTT.

The chain employs TRBV7-9 and TRBJ2-5, with D perhaps matching TRBD1 (5 bases). The CDR3 length is 14 residues. V lost 3 bases and J lost 1, with 9 bases in between. Looked up from germline, CDR1 is SEHNR and CDR2 is FQNEAQ (reference sequence). In nucleotides, the CDR3 is TGTGCCAGCAGCTTCCGACAGCGCCAAGAGACCCAGTACTTC. Its translation is CASSFRQRQETQYF. Using reference TRBV7-9 and TRBJ2-5 for the parts outside the CDR3, the full variable domain is DTGVSQNPRHKITKRGQNVTFRCDPISEHNRLYWYRQTLGQGPEFLTYFQNEAQLEKSRLLSDRFSAERPKGSFSTLEIQRTEQGDSAMYLCASSFRQRQETQYFGPGTRLLVL.

This clonotype was picked up many times. The chain joins TRBV20-1 to TRBJ1-1; D unresolved. Trimming stripped 4 bases from V and 4 bases from J, with 10 bases between. From germline, CDR1 is DFQATT and CDR2 SNEGSKA (reference sequence). The CDR3 spans 12 residues. This CDR3 reads CSAKAAGTEAFF. CDR3 DNA sequence: TGCAGTGCTAAGGCTGCGGGCACTGAAGCTTTCTTT.

This clonotype showed up many times. The chain employs TRBV2 and TRBJ2-5; 7 bases match TRBD1. The CDR3 is 12 residues long. V lost 8 bases and J lost 7; bases outside the gene matches: 7. The germline V gene has CDR1 SNHLY and CDR2 FYNNEI. CDR3 protein: CASPDRDGTQYF. The DNA of the CDR3 is TGTGCCAGCCCTGACAGGGACGGGACCCAGTACTTC.

This clonotype has at least ten counts. The chain combines TRBV24-1 with TRBJ2-2; no firm D call. The V and J ends lost 1 base and 6 bases respectively, with 5 bases between them. This CDR3 spans 13 amino acids. Germline CDR1 is KGHDR and CDR2 is SFDVKD. CDR3 residues: CATSDFRSGELFF. The CDR3 DNA sequence: TGTGCCACCAGTGATTTCAGGTCCGGGGAGCTGTTTTTT.

The V and J genes are TRBV12-3 or TRBV12-4 and TRBJ1-3, with 7 bases that match TRBD1. This CDR3 comprises 15 residues. The V segment lost 6 bases and the J segment 6 bases; nucleotides outside the gene matches: 11. The chain's CDR3 is CASRTGTNPLNTIYF. The DNA of the CDR3 is TGTGCCAGCAGGACAGGGACGAACCCCCTAAACACCATATATTTT.

Ten or more counts support this clonotype. The gene calls are TRBV29-1 and TRBJ2-7, with TRBD2 matching over 7 bases. The CDR3 loop spans 15 amino acids. V gave up 4 bases and J gave up 2 bases; unmatched junction bases: 11. The V gene's germline CDR1 is SQVTM and CDR2 ANQGSEA. CDR3 loop: CSVVLAGGRAYEQYF. CDR3 nucleotide sequence: TGCAGCGTTGTTTTAGCGGGTGGGCGGGCCTACGAGCAGTACTTC.

The sample holds many counts of this clonotype. The rearrangement joins TRBV4-2 to TRBJ1-3; 7 bases line up with TRBD1. The germline V gene has CDR1 LGHNA and CDR2 YNFKEQ. J gave up 2 bases and V 1 base, and 5 bases lay outside the gene matches. This CDR3 contains 16 residues. The CDR3 spells CASSQGGQPTGNTIYF. In DNA form, the CDR3 reads TGTGCCAGCAGCCAAGGGGGACAGCCGACTGGAAACACCATATATTTT.